This is a list of T cell receptor beta chains from one sample in a study of a mutant IDH1 vaccine in newly diagnosed glioma. The antigens these receptors bind are not known. Assay used: immunoSEQ multiplex PCR; TCRdb lists only in-frame clones, some missing. The top ten clones hold 2.2% of a sample with approximately 81,000 clones, over 75% of them seen once. This sample comprised PBMCs, obtained from a glioma patient whose treatment included an IDH1 peptide vaccine. These receptors came from a man aged 25 to 40 with glioma. Some clones in this sample may be carry-over from other donors' samples. Each CDR3 is given with its conserved first and last residue. D genes are given only for firm matches. For some rows the clone size is stated as once, few or many, or as a class when expanded; others skip it.

abundance	j_gene	v_gene	d_gene	CDR3nt	CDR3aa
.	TRBJ2-3	TRBV30	.	TGTGCCTGGAACTTTCTTAGGGGAGATACGCAGTATTTT	CAWNFLRGDTQYF
.	TRBJ2-7	TRBV11-2	.	TGTGCCAGCAGCCTAGACAGCCGGTTCTCCTACGAGCAGTACTTC	CASSLDSRFSYEQYF
.	TRBJ2-7	TRBV5-4	.	TGTGCCAGCAGCTTGGGTCGGACATCCAGGGAGCAGTACTTC	CASSLGRTSREQYF
once	TRBJ2-3	TRBV27	.	TGTGCCAGCAGACGGGCAGGCACAGATACGCAGTATTTT	CASRRAGTDTQYF
.	TRBJ2-1	TRBV5-4	TRBD2	TGTGCCAGCAGCTTGTCTAGGCTAGCGGGGGGGCCCTCCTACAATGAGCAGTTCTTC	CASSLSRLAGGPSYNEQFF
.	TRBJ1-5	TRBV6-6	.	TGTGCCAGCGGAACGGTGGGGGATCAGCCCCAGCATTTT	CASGTVGDQPQHF
.	TRBJ2-2	TRBV6-6	TRBD2	TGTGCCAGCAGAAAACCTATAGCGGGAAACACCGGGGAGCTGTTTTTT	CASRKPIAGNTGELFF
.	TRBJ2-3	TRBV4-2	TRBD2	TGTGCCAGCAGCCAAGAGGGGGGGACCACAGATACGCAGTATTTT	CASSQEGGTTDTQYF
.	TRBJ2-5	TRBV7-2	.	TGTGCCAGCAGCTTTTGGAATACCCAGTACTTC	CASSFWNTQYF
.	TRBJ1-5	TRBV30	.	TGTGCCTGGAGCACAGGGCTTATGCAGCCCCAGCATTTT	CAWSTGLMQPQHF
few	TRBJ1-5	TRBV30	TRBD1	TGTGCCTGGAGTTGGACAGGTGGCAATCAGCCCCAGCATTTT	CAWSWTGGNQPQHF
.	TRBJ2-1	TRBV6-1	TRBD2	TGTGCCAGCAGTGAAAAGGCTAGCGGACCTGACAATGAGCAGTTCTTC	CASSEKASGPDNEQFF
few	TRBJ1-4	TRBV27	TRBD1	TGTGCCAGCAGTTCATCCGGGACAGCTTCTTATGAAAAACTGTTTTTT	CASSSSGTASYEKLFF
.	TRBJ1-1	TRBV28	.	TGTGCCAGCAGTCCATCGTTAGAAGCTTTCTTT	CASSPSLEAFF
.	TRBJ2-3	TRBV11-2	.	TGTGCCAGCAGCTTGAGGGGCGCTGGCACAGATACGCAGTATTTT	CASSLRGAGTDTQYF
.	TRBJ1-5	TRBV6-5	TRBD1	TGTGCCAGCAGTACCGGGACAGGTGTTGGGCCCCAGCATTTT	CASSTGTGVGPQHF
.	TRBJ2-3	TRBV5-1	TRBD1	TGCGCCAGCAGCTGGGGTCCGGGACAGGGAACAGATACGCAGTATTTT	CASSWGPGQGTDTQYF
.	TRBJ1-2	TRBV14	.	TGTGCCAGCAGCCAAGTCGGAGGAAGCTATGGCTACACCTTC	CASSQVGGSYGYTF
.	TRBJ1-2	TRBV5-1	TRBD1	TGCGCCAGCAGCTTGGCCCTTCCGGGACAGGGAATAGGGGGCTACACCTTC	CASSLALPGQGIGGYTF
.	TRBJ2-7	TRBV28	.	TGTGCCAGCAGTTTCGGCTACGAGCAGTACTTC	CASSFGYEQYF
.	TRBJ2-7	TRBV5-1	.	TGCGCCAGCTCGCTGGACAGATTCTCCTACGAGCAGTACTTC	CASSLDRFSYEQYF
few	TRBJ2-7	TRBV18	.	TGTGCCAGCTCACCCGGGACGGCAGGGGACGAGCAGTACTTC	CASSPGTAGDEQYF
.	TRBJ2-1	TRBV11-2	.	TGTGCCAGCAGCTCCATACTAGCCGGCTCCTACAATGAGCAGTTCTTC	CASSSILAGSYNEQFF
.	TRBJ1-4	TRBV28	TRBD1	TGTGCCAGCAGTTTCCCGGGACAGGGCTACAATGAAAAACTGTTTTTT	CASSFPGQGYNEKLFF
.	TRBJ1-1	TRBV30	.	TGTGCCTGGAGTCCCGACAAGAACACTGAAGCTTTCTTT	CAWSPDKNTEAFF
.	TRBJ1-5	TRBV4-3	.	TGCGCCAGCAGCCAAGACTTTGCAGGGCGCAATCAGCCCCAGCATTTT	CASSQDFAGRNQPQHF
.	TRBJ2-7	TRBV6-1	.	TGTGCCAGCAGTAGGACTTTCTCCTACGAGCAGTACTTC	CASSRTFSYEQYF
.	TRBJ1-5	TRBV7-2	.	TGTGCCAGCAGCTTAGTCGGCAGAACAAATCAGCCCCAGCATTTT	CASSLVGRTNQPQHF
.	TRBJ1-6	TRBV4-3	.	TGCGCCAGCAGCCAAGAGGTGGGGATCAGGTCACCCCTCCACTTT	CASSQEVGIRSPLHF
.	TRBJ2-5	TRBV5-1	.	TGCGCCAGCAGCTTGGCCGGCCAGGCTCAAGAGACCCAGTACTTC	CASSLAGQAQETQYF
.	TRBJ1-6	TRBV5-4	.	TGTGCCAGCAGCTTGTCGAGGGGGGGGAATTCACCCCTCCACTTT	CASSLSRGGNSPLHF
.	TRBJ2-6	TRBV5-4	.	TGTGCCAGCAGCCCATCTGGGGCCAACGTCCTGACTTTC	CASSPSGANVLTF
.	TRBJ2-3	TRBV4-2	.	TGTGCCAGCAGCCCTCCCGGGGGCGGGGGTGATACGCAGTATTTT	CASSPPGGGGDTQYF
.	TRBJ2-3	TRBV6-4	TRBD1	TGTGCCAGCAGTGTGGACAGGACAGATACGCAGTATTTT	CASSVDRTDTQYF
.	TRBJ1-3	TRBV5-1	.	TGCGCCAGCAGCTTGGGAGTCGGGGGTATAGGCTCTGGAAACACCATATATTTT	CASSLGVGGIGSGNTIYF
few	TRBJ1-1	TRBV27	.	TGTGCCAGCAGTTTTCTTGGCGCCACTGAAGCTTTCTTT	CASSFLGATEAFF
.	TRBJ2-2	TRBV7-9	.	TGTGCCAGCAGCTTAAGGCAGCCCACCGGGGAGCTGTTTTTT	CASSLRQPTGELFF
.	TRBJ2-7	TRBV5-1	.	TGCGCCAGCAGCTTGGGGCCGGACAGACCCTTCCACGAGCAGTACTTC	CASSLGPDRPFHEQYF
.	TRBJ2-5	TRBV5-1	TRBD2	TGCGCCAGCACTAGCGGCCAAGAGACCCAGTACTTC	CASTSGQETQYF
.	TRBJ2-1	TRBV5-4	TRBD2	TGTGCCAGCAGCTCGGTCCAGCGGGAGGGCAATGAGCAGTTCTTC	CASSSVQREGNEQFF
.	TRBJ1-1	TRBV7-9	TRBD1	TGTGCCAGCAGCTTAGTAGTCGCATCGGGACAGTCTGAAGCTTTCTTT	CASSLVVASGQSEAFF
once	TRBJ2-3	TRBV6-5	TRBD1	TGTGCCAGCAGTTACCTGGACAGGGGTAGCACAGATACGCAGTATTTT	CASSYLDRGSTDTQYF
.	TRBJ1-2	TRBV7-2	.	TGTGCCAGCAGCCAGGGAGAGGGGTCTGGCTACACCTTC	CASSQGEGSGYTF
.	TRBJ2-4	TRBV2	TRBD1	TGTGCCAGCAGTGACCCCCCACAGGGGTACATTCAGTACTTC	CASSDPPQGYIQYF
.	TRBJ2-5	TRBV18	.	TGCGCCGGCTCACCCCGGTCAGACCAAGAGACCCAGTACTTC	CAGSPRSDQETQYF
.	TRBJ1-4	TRBV25-1	.	TGTGCCAGCAGTGAATGGACAGACCTTAATGAAAAACTGTTTTTT	CASSEWTDLNEKLFF
.	TRBJ2-7	TRBV5-1	.	TGTGCCAGCAGCAACTCCCTACTCTCCTACGAGCAGTACTTC	CASSNSLLSYEQYF
.	TRBJ2-3	TRBV25-1	.	TGTGCCAGCAGTGAAATGCGGGGCTACACAGATACGCAGTATTTT	CASSEMRGYTDTQYF
.	TRBJ2-3	TRBV4-3	TRBD2	TGCGCCAGCAGCCAAGGTGGGGAACTAGCGTCGGGCACAGATACGCAGTATTTT	CASSQGGELASGTDTQYF
.	TRBJ1-1	TRBV21-1	.	TGTGCCAGCAGCAAAGCCAGGGACACTGAAGCTTTCTTT	CASSKARDTEAFF
.	TRBJ2-5	TRBV5-1	TRBD2	TGCGCCAGCAGCTTAGTAGCGGGAGGGCCGGAGACCCAGTACTTC	CASSLVAGGPETQYF
few	TRBJ2-1	TRBV30	TRBD1	TGTGCCTGGGAGAAGGGACAGAGTTACAATGAGCAGTTCTTC	CAWEKGQSYNEQFF